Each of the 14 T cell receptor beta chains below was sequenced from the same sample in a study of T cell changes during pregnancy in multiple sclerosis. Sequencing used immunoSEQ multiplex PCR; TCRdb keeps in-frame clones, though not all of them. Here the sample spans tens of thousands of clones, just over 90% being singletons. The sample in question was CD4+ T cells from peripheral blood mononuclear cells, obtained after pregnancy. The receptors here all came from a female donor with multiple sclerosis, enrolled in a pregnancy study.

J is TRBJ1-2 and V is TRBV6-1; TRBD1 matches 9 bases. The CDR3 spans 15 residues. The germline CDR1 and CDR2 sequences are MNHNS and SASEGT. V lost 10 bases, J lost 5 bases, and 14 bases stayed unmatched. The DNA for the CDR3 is TGTGCCAACAGGATAGGAGAGGACAGGGGTTATGGCTACACCTTC. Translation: CANRIGEDRGYGYTF.

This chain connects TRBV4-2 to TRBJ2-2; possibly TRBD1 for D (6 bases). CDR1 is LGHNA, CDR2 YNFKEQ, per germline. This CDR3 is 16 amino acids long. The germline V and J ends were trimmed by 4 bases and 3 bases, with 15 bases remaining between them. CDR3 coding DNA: TGTGCCAGCAGCCTAGCAGGCAGGGGTGACACCGGGGAGCTGTTTTTT. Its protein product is CASSLAGRGDTGELFF.

The CDR3 here is CASSPSRQFYEQYF. As DNA, the CDR3 is TGTGCCAGCTCACCTTCACGACAGTTCTACGAGCAGTACTTC. The chain couples TRBV18 to TRBJ2-7; weak D call: TRBD1 (5 bases). CDR3 length equals 14 residues. V gave up 3 bases and J gave up 3 bases, with 12 bases separating them. Germline V CDR1 and CDR2: KGHSH, LQKENI. The variable domain in full, with the rest retrieved from reference TRBV18 and TRBJ2-7, is NAGVMQNPRHLVRRRGQEARLRCSPMKGHSHVYWYRQLPEEGLKFMVYLQKENIIDESGMPKERFSAEFPKEGPSILRIQQVVRGDSAAYFCASSPSRQFYEQYFGPGTRLTVT.

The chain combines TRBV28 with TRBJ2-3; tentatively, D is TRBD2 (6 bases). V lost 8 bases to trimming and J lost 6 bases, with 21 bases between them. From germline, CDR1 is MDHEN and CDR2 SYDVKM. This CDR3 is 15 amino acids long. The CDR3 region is CASQRRGRERDTQYF. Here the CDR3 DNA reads TGTGCCAGCCAGCGGAGGGGAAGAGAGAGGGATACGCAGTATTTT.

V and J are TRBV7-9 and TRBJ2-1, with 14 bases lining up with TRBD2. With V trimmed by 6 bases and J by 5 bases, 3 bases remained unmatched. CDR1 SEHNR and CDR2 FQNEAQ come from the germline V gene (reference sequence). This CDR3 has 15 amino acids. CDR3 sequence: CASSRTSGGHNEQFF. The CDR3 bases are TGTGCCAGCAGTCGGACTAGCGGGGGGCACAATGAGCAGTTCTTC.

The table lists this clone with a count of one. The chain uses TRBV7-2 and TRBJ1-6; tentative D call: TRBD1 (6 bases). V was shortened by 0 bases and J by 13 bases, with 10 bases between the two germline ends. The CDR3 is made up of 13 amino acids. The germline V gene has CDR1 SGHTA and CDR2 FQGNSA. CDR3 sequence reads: CASSLAAGAPLHF. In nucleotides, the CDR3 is TGTGCCAGCAGCTTAGCTGCGGGGGCCCCCCTCCACTTT.

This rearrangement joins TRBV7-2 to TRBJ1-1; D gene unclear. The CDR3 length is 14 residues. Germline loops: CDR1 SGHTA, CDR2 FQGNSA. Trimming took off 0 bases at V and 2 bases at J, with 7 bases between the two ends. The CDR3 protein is CASSLANKNTEAFF. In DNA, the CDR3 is TGTGCCAGCAGCTTAGCGAACAAAAACACTGAAGCTTTCTTT.

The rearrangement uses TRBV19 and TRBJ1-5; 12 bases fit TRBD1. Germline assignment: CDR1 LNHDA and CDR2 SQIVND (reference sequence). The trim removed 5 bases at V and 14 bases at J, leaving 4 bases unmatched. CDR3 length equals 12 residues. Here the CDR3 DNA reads TGTGCCAGTAGTCCCGGGACAGGGGGCGAGCATTTT. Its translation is CASSPGTGGEHF.

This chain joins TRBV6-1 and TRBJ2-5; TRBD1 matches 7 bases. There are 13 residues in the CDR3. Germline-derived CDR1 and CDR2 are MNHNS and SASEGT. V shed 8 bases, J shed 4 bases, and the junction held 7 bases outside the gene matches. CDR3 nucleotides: TGTGCCAGCGAATGGGGACAGAGAGAGACCCAGTACTTC. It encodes CASEWGQRETQYF.

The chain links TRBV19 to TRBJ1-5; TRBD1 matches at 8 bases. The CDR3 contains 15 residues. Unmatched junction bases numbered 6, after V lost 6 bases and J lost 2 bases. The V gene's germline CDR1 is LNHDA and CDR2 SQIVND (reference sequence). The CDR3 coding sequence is TGTGCCAGTAGGACTCCGGGACAGGGCAATCAGCCCCAGCATTTT. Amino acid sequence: CASRTPGQGNQPQHF.

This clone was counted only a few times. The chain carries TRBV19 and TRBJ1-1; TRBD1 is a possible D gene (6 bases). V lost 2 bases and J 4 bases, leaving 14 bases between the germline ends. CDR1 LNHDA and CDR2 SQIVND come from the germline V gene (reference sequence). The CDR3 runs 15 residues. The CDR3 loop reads CASSISQGKATEAFF. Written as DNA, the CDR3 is TGTGCCAGTAGTATATCCCAGGGGAAGGCCACTGAAGCTTTCTTT.

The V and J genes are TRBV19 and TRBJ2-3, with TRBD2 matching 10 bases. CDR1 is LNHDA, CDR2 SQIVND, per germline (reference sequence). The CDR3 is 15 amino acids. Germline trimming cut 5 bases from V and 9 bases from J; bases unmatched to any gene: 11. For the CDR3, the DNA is TGTGCCAGTAGTTACAGAGCGGGGGGGCTGACGACGCAGTATTTT. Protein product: CASSYRAGGLTTQYF.

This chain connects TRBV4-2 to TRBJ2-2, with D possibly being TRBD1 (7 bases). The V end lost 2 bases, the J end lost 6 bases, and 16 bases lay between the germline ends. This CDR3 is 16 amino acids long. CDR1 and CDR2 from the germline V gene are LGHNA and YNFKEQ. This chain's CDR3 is CASSQRPRGESGELFF. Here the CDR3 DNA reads TGTGCCAGCAGCCAACGTCCCAGGGGGGAGTCCGGGGAGCTGTTTTTT.

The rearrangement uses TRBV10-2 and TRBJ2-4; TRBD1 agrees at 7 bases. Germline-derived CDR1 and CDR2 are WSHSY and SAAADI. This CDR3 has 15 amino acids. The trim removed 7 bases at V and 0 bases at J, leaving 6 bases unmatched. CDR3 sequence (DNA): TGCGCCAGCAATCCGGGACAGATAGCCAAAAACATTCAGTACTTC. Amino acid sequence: CASNPGQIAKNIQYF.